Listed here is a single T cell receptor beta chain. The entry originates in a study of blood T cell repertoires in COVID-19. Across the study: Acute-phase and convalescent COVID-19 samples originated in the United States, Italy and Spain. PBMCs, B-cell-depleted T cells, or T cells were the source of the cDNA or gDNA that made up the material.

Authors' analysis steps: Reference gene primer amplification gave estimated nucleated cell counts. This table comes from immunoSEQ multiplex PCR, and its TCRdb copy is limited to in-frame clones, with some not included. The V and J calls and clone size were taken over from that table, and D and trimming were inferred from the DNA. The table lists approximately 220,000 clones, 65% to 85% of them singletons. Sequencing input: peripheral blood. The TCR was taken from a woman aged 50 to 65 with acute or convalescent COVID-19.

DNA for the CDR3: TGTGCCAGCAGCTTGGACGGACTAGCGGGATCAGAGGAGACCCAGTACTTC. It specifies CASSLDGLAGSEETQYF. The chain combines TRBV5-4 with TRBJ2-5, with 12 bases aligning to TRBD2. The CDR3 is made up of 17 amino acids. Germline trimming cut 0 bases from V and 5 bases from J; bases unmatched to any gene: 8. Germline values: CDR1 SGHNT, CDR2 YYREEE (reference sequence). Supplemented by reference TRBV5-4 and TRBJ2-5, the full variable domain reads ETGVTQSPTHLIKTRGQQVTLRCSSQSGHNTVSWYQQALGQGPQFIFQYYREEENGRGNFPPRFSGLQFPNYSSELNVNALELDDSALYLCASSLDGLAGSEETQYFGPGTRLLVL.